This section outlines one T cell receptor beta chain sequence together with its context. This clonotype was detected many times. What antigen it recognizes has not been identified. No base-level quality is on record; no much larger clone is a single base apart. Compared with germline, V lacks 2 bases and J lacks 2 bases; bases without a gene match: 4. Taken from cysteine to phenylalanine, the CDR3 has 15 residues. Only the CDR3 DNA stays, 45 bases, in frame from base 1. Reading the germline V gene gives CDR1 SGHTA and CDR2 FQGNSA. The entry originates in a study of human T cells and chemical hapten exposure (dated by TCRdb to the early 2020s). Looking at the study overall: Libraries were pooled for sequencing, and per-sample TCR yields varied mainly because of small differences in library volumes within the pool. In alopecia patients, the study followed how the peripheral blood TCR repertoire changed in vivo over primary and secondary sensitization to diphenylcyclopropenone (DPC), a hapten. From each blood RNA sample, both TCR alpha and TCR beta chains were sequenced.

Broad study findings and their caveats: DPC sensitization did not change how many TCRs were above 1 in 1000 frequency, and no evidence was found of alterations in global repertoire structure. Repeated subsampling changed both the strength of the expansion versus patch-test correlation and the threshold at which that correlation became significant.

The library was prepared using 5' RACE. TCRdb shows the sequencer as Illumina MiSeq. During library preparation, unique molecular identifiers were attached to individual cDNA molecules so that TCRs could be counted quantitatively and reproducibly. As for the authors' bioinformatics: The median number of TCRs per sample was over 95,000, ranging from roughly 23,224 to 690,600. The Decombinator software suite was used to annotate the V, J and CDR3 of the TCR reads. For PS versus PT1 abundance plots, all samples were subsampled to the same number of TCRs (28,000). TCRs were defined as expanded if absent before sensitization and observed at least eight times at the 2-week time point. TCRdb itself trimmed the public reads at Q25 with fastp, ran MiXCR and retained productive beta chains. All rows with the same CDR3 protein become a single entry with the most common DNA and genes. TCRdb's processing, not the authors', yielded these V and J calls. This sample comprises 81,000 or so distinct CDR3 sequences, about 8.4% of them detected only once. The ten largest make up 2% to 2.5% of the sample.

Total RNA was extracted from unfractionated whole blood that had been collected in Tempus Blood RNA tubes. As TCR sequencing controls, five healthy volunteers were used, with blood taken at day 0, 2 weeks and 6 weeks. The rearranged segments are TRBV7-2 and TRBJ2-7; 9 middle bases align to TRBD1. The receptor comes from a male donor in good health. At the DNA level, the sequence is TGTGCCAGCAGCTTAACGGACAGGGGCACCTACGAGCAGTACTTC. This gives the protein CASSLTDRGTYEQYF.